One sample yielded the 21 T cell receptor beta chains listed below, sequenced in a study of blood T cell repertoires in COVID-19. The assay was immunoSEQ multiplex PCR, and TCRdb's table has in-frame clones only and misses some. This table holds roughly 190,000 clones, around 87% found once. The sequencing input was PBMCs or T cells enriched from blood (not recorded which). All receptors come from a woman in her twenties or thirties who had recovered from COVID-19.

The V gene is TRBV2, the J gene TRBJ2-1; no clear D gene. CDR3 size: 14 residues. Germline CDR1 reads SNHLY; CDR2 reads FYNNEI. V was shortened by 6 bases and J by 0 bases, with 9 bases between the two germline ends. CDR3 DNA: TGTGCCAGCAGATATCTGAGCTCCTACAATGAGCAGTTCTTC. This encodes CASRYLSSYNEQFF.

This sequence joins TRBV6-5 and TRBJ2-7; the D gene is possibly TRBD1 (5 bases). Trimming pared 10 bases from V and 4 bases from J, leaving 23 bases between. The CDR3 totals 15 residues. The V gene's germline CDR1 is MNHEY and CDR2 SVGAGI. CDR3 amino acids: CAIRPQGFNLYEQYF. In nucleotides, the CDR3 is TGTGCCATCCGACCCCAGGGTTTCAACTTGTACGAGCAGTACTTC.

DNA of the CDR3: TGTGCCAGCAGCCCCGATGGGCTAGAAAAACTGTTTTTT. Translation: CASSPDGLEKLFF. This rearrangement joins TRBV9 to TRBJ1-4; D unresolved. Germline values: CDR1 SGDLS, CDR2 YYNGEE. CDR3 length: 13 residues. The germline V and J ends were trimmed by 4 bases and 8 bases, with 12 bases remaining between them.

J is TRBJ1-5 and V is TRBV19; weak D call: TRBD1 (6 bases). CDR1 and CDR2 (germline): LNHDA, SQIVND (reference sequence). The CDR3 extends over 12 amino acids. Trimming pared 10 bases from V and 5 bases from J, leaving 12 bases between. CDR3 residues: CATRQVDQPQHF. In DNA form, the CDR3 reads TGTGCCACCCGACAGGTCGATCAGCCCCAGCATTTT.

The genes are TRBV12-3 or TRBV12-4 and TRBJ1-1; no firm D call. V was clipped by 3 bases and J by 5 bases, with 10 bases between them. This CDR3 is built from 13 residues. As DNA, the CDR3 is TGTGCCAGCAGTTTCTCGGGGTTTACTGAAGCTTTCTTT. Protein sequence: CASSFSGFTEAFF.

This clone was detected only a few times. The genes are TRBV10-3 and TRBJ2-1; D ambiguous. The germline V gene encodes CDR1 ENHRY and CDR2 SYGVKD. The CDR3 consists of 12 residues. Trimming stripped 0 bases from V and 10 bases from J, with 7 bases between. The CDR3 loop is CAISESTGEQFF. The CDR3 DNA sequence: TGTGCCATCAGTGAGTCGACTGGAGAGCAGTTCTTC.

The chain employs TRBV30 and TRBJ1-1; the D gene is possibly TRBD1 (5 bases). V lost 6 bases to trimming and J lost 4 bases, with 12 bases between them. This CDR3 comprises 12 residues. Germline assignment: CDR1 GTSNPN and CDR2 SVGIG (reference sequence). The CDR3 bases are TGTGCCTGTTCCAGGGCCCCCACTGAAGCTTTCTTT. This codes for CACSRAPTEAFF.

V usage is TRBV4-3 and J usage is TRBJ2-1; 11 nucleotides match TRBD1. V shed 4 bases, J shed 7 bases, and the junction held 15 bases outside the gene matches. The CDR3 runs to 18 residues. Germline V gene sequence: CDR1 LGHNA, CDR2 YSLEER. The CDR3: CASSLHPPGTGGSNEQFF. CDR3 DNA: TGCGCCAGCAGCCTACACCCCCCCGGGACAGGGGGTTCAAATGAGCAGTTCTTC.

This chain links TRBV6-5 with TRBJ1-4; 8 bases line up with TRBD1. The CDR3 runs to 15 residues. Germline CDR1 MNHEY, CDR2 SVGAGI. J was trimmed by 8 bases and V by 6 bases; bases with no gene match: 11. The CDR3 sequence: CASRGTGAIDEKLFF. CDR3 DNA sequence: TGTGCCAGCAGGGGGACAGGCGCAATTGACGAAAAACTGTTTTTT.

The CDR3 is CASSLGQMNTEAFF. CDR3 nucleotides: TGTGCCAGCAGCTTGGGTCAGATGAACACTGAAGCTTTCTTT. The chain employs TRBV5-6 and TRBJ1-1; D is ambiguous. The CDR3 runs to 14 residues. Germline V gene data show CDR1 as SGHDT and CDR2 as YYEEEE. The V gene lost 0 bases and the J gene lost 0 bases, with 6 bases spanning the gap.

In its sample, this clone was seen a few times. The chain has TRBV29-1 and TRBJ1-1, with D tentatively TRBD1 (5 bases). The CDR3 runs to 12 residues. The germline V gene encodes CDR1 SQVTM and CDR2 ANQGSEA. V was trimmed by 4 bases and J by 4 bases, leaving 10 bases between them. The CDR3 coding sequence is TGCAGCGTTGTCGGGGGAGTCACTGAAGCTTTCTTT. It encodes CSVVGGVTEAFF.

V gene TRBV27 combines with J gene TRBJ2-1; D remains ambiguous. V was clipped by 2 bases and J by 4 bases, with 9 bases between them. CDR1 MNHEY and CDR2 SMNVEV come from the germline V gene (reference sequence). The CDR3 covers 14 residues. The CDR3 nucleotides read TGTGCCAGCAGTTTAAGCAGGTTTTACAATGAGCAGTTCTTC. Translated: CASSLSRFYNEQFF.

The rearrangement uses TRBV19 and TRBJ2-7, with D possibly matching TRBD2 (6 bases). Trimming stripped 4 bases from V and 5 bases from J, with 9 bases between. The CDR3 has 12 residues. Germline lookup yields CDR1 LNHDA and CDR2 SQIVND (reference sequence). The CDR3, as DNA: TGTGCCAGTAGTAGCCGGGGGAACGAGCAGTACTTC. Its protein product is CASSSRGNEQYF. Full variable domain (remainder filled in from reference TRBV19 and TRBJ2-7): DGGITQSPKYLFRKEGQNVTLSCEQNLNHDAMYWYRQDPGQGLRLIYYSQIVNDFQKGDIAEGYSVSREKKESFPLTVTSAQKNPTAFYLCASSSRGNEQYFGPGTRLTVT.

A single count supports this clone. This chain links TRBV7-2 with TRBJ1-5; 7 bases are shared with TRBD1. The CDR3 contains 15 residues. V was clipped by 6 bases and J by 4 bases; unmatched bases: 9. The germline V gene has CDR1 SGHTA and CDR2 FQGNSA. The CDR3 loop reads CASSRTGANNQPQHF. The CDR3 DNA reads TGTGCCAGCAGTCGTACAGGGGCCAATAATCAGCCCCAGCATTTT.

The sample holds one count of this clone. The genes are TRBV27 and TRBJ2-7; 8 bases map to TRBD2. Germline V gene data show CDR1 as MNHEY and CDR2 as SMNVEV (reference sequence). The CDR3 runs 14 residues. V gave up 5 bases and J gave up 6 bases; unmatched junction bases: 9. The CDR3 here is CASSLSGRRREQYF. As DNA, the CDR3 is TGTGCCAGCAGTCTGAGCGGGAGACGGCGCGAGCAGTACTTC.

This rearrangement joins TRBV18 to TRBJ2-7; no clear D. CDR1 is KGHSH, CDR2 LQKENI, per germline. V gave up 2 bases and J gave up 0 bases, with 11 bases separating them. The CDR3 spans 15 residues. CDR3 amino acids: CASSPSLQDSYEQYF. For the CDR3, the DNA is TGTGCCAGCTCACCAAGCCTGCAAGACTCCTACGAGCAGTACTTC.

This clone has only a few counts. The chain uses TRBV19 and TRBJ2-5, with D hard to call. This CDR3 region has 13 residues. Germline V gene data show CDR1 as LNHDA and CDR2 as SQIVND (reference sequence). Between the trimmed V and J ends, which lost 3 bases and 5 bases, there was a span of 10 bases. CDR3 region: CASSMTVLETQYF. Written as DNA, the CDR3 is TGTGCCAGTAGTATGACTGTCTTGGAGACCCAGTACTTC.

V and J are TRBV5-1 and TRBJ1-5, with 7 positions matching TRBD1. Unmatched junction bases numbered 3, after V lost 4 bases and J lost 5 bases. Germline lookup yields CDR1 SGHRS and CDR2 YFSETQ. The CDR3 has 13 amino acids. CDR3 nucleotide sequence: TGCGCCAGCAGCCAAGACAGGGATCAGCCCCAGCATTTT. Translated: CASSQDRDQPQHF.

The chain uses TRBV7-3 and TRBJ2-5; 8 nucleotides align to TRBD2. The germline CDR1 and CDR2 sequences are SGHTA and FQGTGA. V lost 5 bases, J lost 2 bases, and 4 bases stayed unmatched. This CDR3 is built from 14 residues. The CDR3 reads CASSAGGGQETQYF. Written as DNA, the CDR3 is TGTGCCAGCAGCGCGGGGGGCGGACAAGAGACCCAGTACTTC. The full variable domain, with the rest looked up from reference TRBV7-3 and TRBJ2-5, is GAGVSQTPSNKVTEKGKYVELRCDPISGHTALYWYRQSLGQGPEFLIYFQGTGAADDSGLPNDRFFAVRPEGSVSTLKIQRTERGDSAVYLCASSAGGGQETQYFGPGTRLLVL.

This clone appeared once. The chain links TRBV29-1 to TRBJ1-2; D call uncertain. Trimming shortened V by 7 bases and J by 1 base, and 13 bases separated the two germline ends. This CDR3 has 13 amino acids. Germline-derived CDR1 and CDR2 are SQVTM and ANQGSEA. The CDR3 region is CSAAPRLNYGYTF. CDR3 nucleotides: TGCAGCGCCGCCCCACGACTTAACTATGGCTACACCTTC.

This sequence joins TRBV11-3 and TRBJ2-1, with D unclear. The CDR3 loop spans 13 amino acids. V lost 4 bases, J lost 6 bases, and 10 bases lay in between. Germline CDR1 SGHNT, CDR2 YENEEA. CDR3: CASSSGPFNEQFF. CDR3 bases: TGTGCCAGCAGCTCCGGTCCGTTCAATGAGCAGTTCTTC.